This TCR beta chain derives from a study of vaccination effects on CD4 cells after COVID-19. The V and J ends lost 11 bases and 7 bases respectively, with 21 bases between them. The germline V gene encodes CDR1 SEHNR and CDR2 FQNEAQ (reference sequence). The CDR3 contains 14 residues. Viral peptide pool expansion of antigen-specific CD4+ T cells preceded sequencing in the ViraFEST assay. With nine to eleven days of culture completed, CD4+ T cells were isolated. Clones were read by immunoSEQ multiplex PCR, and TCRdb kept only the in-frame ones, dropping some. The data show about 54,000 clones, with roughly 80% seen just once and 2.4% held by the top ten. To note about this clone: What it binds is unknown.

This TCR derives from a human donor who received a COVID-19 vaccine. The gene calls are TRBV7-9 and TRBJ1-3; D is perhaps TRBD1 (6 bases). This specimen was CD4+ T cells from PBMCs cultured with HCoV-229E spike peptides, taken before COVID-19 vaccination. CDR3 sequence (DNA): TGTGCCGCGGGACTTACAGGGAATCGGAACACCATATATTTT. It is translated as CAAGLTGNRNTIYF.